This T cell receptor beta chain was sequenced in a study of tumor-infiltrating lymphocytes in oesophageal squamous cell carcinoma. From the PCR reads, TCRdb called clonotypes with MiXCR, one entry per CDR3 protein. Of roughly 15,000 distinct CDR3 sequences in the sample, about half were seen once. Per germline, CDR1 SGHTA and CDR2 FQGNSA. The CDR3 consists of 13 residues. The sample taken for sequencing was esophageal tumor tissue. The genes are TRBV7-2 and TRBJ2-1; D is undetermined. The J call may be faulty, since TRBJ2-5 better matches the DNA end. This receptor was taken from a male donor with esophageal squamous cell carcinoma. The CDR3: CASSLPRQETQYF. The CDR3 DNA is TGTGCCAGCAGCTTACCGAGGCAAGAGACCCAGTACTTC.